This T cell receptor beta chain was recovered during a study of Ad26.COV2.S vaccination and SARS-CoV-2 variants. General study findings and limits: After vaccination, reports described spike-specific CD8+ and CD4+ T cell responses as showing substantial breadth. Spike-specific TCR breadth was greater in vaccine than placebo recipients.

With 1 base removed from V and 2 bases from J, the gap between germline ends came to 5 bases. The CDR3 is 13 amino acids. Germline V lookup: CDR1 LGHNA, CDR2 YSLEER. This clone was counted a few times. Its target is unknown. Sequencing used immunoSEQ multiplex PCR; TCRdb keeps in-frame clones, though not all of them. The table includes hundreds of thousands of clones, 90% detected once. The treatment: approximately 18 received Ad26.COV2.S at low or high dose, single or two shots; about 5 received placebo; per-sample allocation not given. Each sample was drawn 63 days after the first injection (of vaccine or placebo). Based in Boston, the donor was an adult of 18-55 years.

The rearrangement links TRBV4-3 to TRBJ1-2; D ambiguous. The source was peripheral blood, collected in a trial of Ad26.COV2.S vaccine versus placebo. The clonotype was recovered from a person between 18 and 65 years old who received the Ad26.COV2.S COVID-19 vaccine or a placebo. The CDR3 coding sequence is TGCGCCAGCAGCCAAGCAGTGAACTATGGCTACACCTTC. Translation gives CASSQAVNYGYTF.